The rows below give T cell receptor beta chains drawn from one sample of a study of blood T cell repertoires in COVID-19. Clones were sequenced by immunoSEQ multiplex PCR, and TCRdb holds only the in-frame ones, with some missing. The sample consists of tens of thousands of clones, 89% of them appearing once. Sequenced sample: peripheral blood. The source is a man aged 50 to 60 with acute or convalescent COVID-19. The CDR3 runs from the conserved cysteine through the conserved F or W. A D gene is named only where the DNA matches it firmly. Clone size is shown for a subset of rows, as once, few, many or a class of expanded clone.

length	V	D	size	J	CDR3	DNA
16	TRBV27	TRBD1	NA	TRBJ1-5	CASSTTGTGWNQPQHF	TGTGCCAGCAGCACAACCGGGACAGGGTGGAATCAGCCCCAGCATTTT
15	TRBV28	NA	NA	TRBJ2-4	CASSLEGGPKNIQYF	TGTGCCAGCAGTTTAGAGGGTGGGCCCAAAAACATTCAGTACTTC
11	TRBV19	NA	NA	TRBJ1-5	CAIGIDQPQHF	TGTGCCATCGGTATCGATCAGCCCCAGCATTTT
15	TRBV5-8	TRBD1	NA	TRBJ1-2	CASSYMDRPNYGYTF	TGTGCCAGCAGCTACATGGACAGGCCTAACTATGGCTACACCTTC
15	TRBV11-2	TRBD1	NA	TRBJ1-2	CASSFGAGGDYGYTF	TGTGCCAGCAGCTTCGGAGCAGGGGGCGACTATGGCTACACCTTC
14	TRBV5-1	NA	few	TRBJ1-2	CASSLDRAVYGYTF	TGCGCCAGCAGCTTGGACAGGGCTGTCTATGGCTACACCTTC
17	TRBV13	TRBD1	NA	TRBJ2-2	CASSLRDRGQNTGELFF	TGTGCCAGCAGCCTACGCGACAGGGGGCAGAACACCGGGGAGCTGTTTTTT
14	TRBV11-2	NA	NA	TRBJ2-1	CASSLVKGYGEQFF	TGTGCCAGCAGCTTAGTGAAGGGGTACGGTGAGCAGTTCTTC
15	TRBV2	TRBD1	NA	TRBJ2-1	CASSEEQGAYNEQFF	TGTGCCAGCAGTGAGGAACAGGGGGCCTACAATGAGCAGTTCTTC
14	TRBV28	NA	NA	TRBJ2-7	CASLRSAPPYEQYF	TGTGCCAGCCTCCGGAGCGCACCCCCCTACGAGCAGTACTTC
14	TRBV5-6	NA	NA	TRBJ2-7	CASSSLRGTYEQYF	TGTGCCAGCAGCTCCCTGAGGGGGACCTACGAGCAGTACTTC
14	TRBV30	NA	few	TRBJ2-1	CAWSRGGLYNEQFF	TGTGCCTGGAGCCGCGGGGGCCTCTACAATGAGCAGTTCTTC
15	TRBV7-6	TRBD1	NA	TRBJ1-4	CASSKDREPNEKLFF	TGTGCCAGCAGCAAAGACAGGGAACCTAATGAAAAACTGTTTTTT
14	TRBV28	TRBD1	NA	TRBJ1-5	CATIGTVSNQPQHF	TGTGCCACGATCGGGACAGTATCTAATCAGCCCCAGCATTTT
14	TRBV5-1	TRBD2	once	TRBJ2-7	CASSSASGAYEQYF	TGCGCCAGCAGCTCCGCTAGCGGGGCCTACGAGCAGTACTTC
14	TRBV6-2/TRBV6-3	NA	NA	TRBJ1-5	CASSPPGSNQPQHF	TGTGCCAGCAGTCCCCCGGGGAGCAATCAGCCCCAGCATTTT
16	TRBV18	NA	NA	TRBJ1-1	CASSLSPPASHTEAFF	TGTGCCAGCTCACTAAGCCCTCCCGCAAGCCACACTGAAGCTTTCTTT
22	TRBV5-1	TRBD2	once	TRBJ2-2	CASSSPGQIGTSGRIRGRELFF	TGCGCCAGCAGCTCACCGGGACAGATCGGGACTAGCGGGAGAATTAGAGGCCGGGAGCTGTTTTTT
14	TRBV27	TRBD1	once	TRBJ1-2	CASSLSGTGFGYTF	TGTGCCAGCAGTTTAAGTGGGACAGGATTTGGCTACACCTTC
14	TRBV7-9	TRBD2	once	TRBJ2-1	CASSLAGGFNEQFF	TGTGCCAGCAGCTTAGCGGGAGGGTTCAATGAGCAGTTCTTC
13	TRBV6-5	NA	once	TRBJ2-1	CASTPGLINEQFF	TGTGCCAGCACCCCGGGACTTATTAATGAGCAGTTCTTC
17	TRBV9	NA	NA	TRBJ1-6	CASSPRTSTGFNSPLHF	TGTGCCAGCAGCCCACGGACGTCGACGGGGTTTAATTCACCCCTCCACTTT
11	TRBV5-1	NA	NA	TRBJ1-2	CASGGGYGYTF	TGCGCCAGCGGGGGGGGCTATGGCTACACCTTC
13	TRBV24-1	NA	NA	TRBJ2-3	CATQRTEGDTQYF	TGTGCCACCCAACGGACGGAGGGAGATACGCAGTATTTT
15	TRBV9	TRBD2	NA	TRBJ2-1	CASSVISGSPNEQFF	TGTGCCAGCAGCGTAATTAGCGGGAGTCCCAATGAGCAGTTCTTC
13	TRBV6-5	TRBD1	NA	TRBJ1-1	CASSTPDRGVSFF	TGTGCCAGCAGTACCCCGGACAGGGGGGTCTCTTTCTTT
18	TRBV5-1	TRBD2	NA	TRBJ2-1	CASSLTSGGPKTLNEQFF	TGCGCCAGCAGCTTAACTAGCGGGGGCCCCAAGACCCTCAATGAGCAGTTCTTC
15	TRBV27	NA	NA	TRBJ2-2	CASSPRVGSTGELFF	TGTGCCAGCAGTCCCAGGGTGGGTAGCACCGGGGAGCTGTTTTTT
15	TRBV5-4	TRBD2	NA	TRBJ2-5	CASTRSGGGGETQYF	TGTGCCAGCACCCGTAGCGGGGGCGGTGGGGAGACCCAGTACTTC
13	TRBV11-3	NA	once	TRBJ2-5	CASTPGQWGTQYF	TGTGCCAGCACCCCGGGACAATGGGGGACCCAGTACTTC
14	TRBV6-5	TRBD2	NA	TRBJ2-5	CASIVLAVQETQYF	TGTGCCAGCATCGTACTAGCGGTGCAAGAGACCCAGTACTTC
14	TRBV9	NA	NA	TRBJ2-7	CASTPGIAGYEQYF	TGTGCCAGCACCCCAGGGATCGCGGGGTACGAGCAGTACTTC
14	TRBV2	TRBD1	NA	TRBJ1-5	CASVGTDSNQPQHF	TGTGCCAGCGTGGGGACAGATAGCAATCAGCCCCAGCATTTT
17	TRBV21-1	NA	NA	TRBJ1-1	CASSKGSRAFRDTEAFF	TGTGCCAGCAGCAAAGGGAGTAGGGCATTCAGGGACACTGAAGCTTTCTTT
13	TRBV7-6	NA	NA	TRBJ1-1	CASSLILGSEAFF	TGTGCCAGCAGCTTAATTTTGGGCAGTGAAGCTTTCTTT
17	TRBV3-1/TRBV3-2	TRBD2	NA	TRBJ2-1	CASSHSRGVVQDNEQFF	TGTGCCAGCAGCCATTCGCGGGGGGTCGTGCAAGACAATGAGCAGTTCTTC
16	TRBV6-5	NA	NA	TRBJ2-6	CASRYRGGAGANVLTF	TGTGCCAGCAGATACAGGGGCGGGGCTGGGGCCAACGTCCTGACTTTC
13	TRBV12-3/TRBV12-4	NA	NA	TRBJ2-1	CASSLGGYNEQFF	TGTGCCAGCAGTTTGGGGGGTTACAATGAGCAGTTCTTC
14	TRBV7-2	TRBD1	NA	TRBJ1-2	CASSQQGANYGYTF	TGTGCCAGCAGCCAACAGGGGGCTAATTATGGCTACACCTTC
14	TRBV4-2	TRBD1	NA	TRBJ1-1	CASSRDAGGAEAFF	TGTGCCAGCAGCCGTGACGCAGGGGGAGCTGAAGCTTTCTTT
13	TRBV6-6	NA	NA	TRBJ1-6	CASSSGAVSPLHF	TGTGCCAGCAGTTCTGGGGCAGTTTCACCCCTCCACTTT
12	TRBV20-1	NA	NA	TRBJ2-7	CSASSSTYEQYF	TGCAGTGCTAGTTCTAGCACCTACGAGCAGTACTTC
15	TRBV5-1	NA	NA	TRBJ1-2	CASSLGEGANYGYTF	TGCGCCAGCAGCTTGGGTGAGGGAGCTAACTATGGCTACACCTTC
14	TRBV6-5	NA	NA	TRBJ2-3	CASSYSRDTDTQYF	TGTGCCAGCAGTTACTCCCGGGACACAGATACGCAGTATTTT
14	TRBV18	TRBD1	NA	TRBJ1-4	CASSPDRGNEKLFF	TGTGCCAGCTCGCCAGACAGGGGGAATGAAAAACTGTTTTTT
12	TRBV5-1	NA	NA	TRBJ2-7	CASSLVGAEQYF	TGCGCCAGCAGCTTGGTTGGGGCTGAGCAGTACTTC
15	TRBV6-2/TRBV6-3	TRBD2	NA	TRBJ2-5	CASSGLTSGQETQYF	TGTGCCAGCAGTGGCCTGACTAGCGGGCAAGAGACCCAGTACTTC
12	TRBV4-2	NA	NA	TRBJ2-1	CASSQVPDEQFF	TGTGCCAGCAGCCAAGTTCCGGATGAGCAGTTCTTC
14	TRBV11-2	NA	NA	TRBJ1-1	CASSFLGRGTEAFF	TGTGCCAGCAGCTTCTTAGGGAGGGGCACTGAAGCTTTCTTT
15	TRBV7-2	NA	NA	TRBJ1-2	CASSQYWTADYGYTF	TGTGCCAGCAGCCAGTATTGGACAGCAGACTATGGCTACACCTTC
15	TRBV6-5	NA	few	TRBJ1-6	CASSETGQGQSPLHF	TGTGCCAGCTCGGAAACAGGGCAGGGGCAATCACCCCTCCACTTT
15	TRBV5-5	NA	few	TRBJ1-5	CASSSERDKNQPQHF	TGTGCCAGCAGCTCTGAACGGGACAAAAATCAGCCCCAGCATTTT
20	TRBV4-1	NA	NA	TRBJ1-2	CASSQPGLKMIAGNNYGYTF	TGCGCCAGCAGCCAACCCGGCCTGAAGATGATCGCAGGAAATAACTATGGCTACACCTTC
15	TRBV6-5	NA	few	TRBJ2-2	CASTREQPRNGELFF	TGTGCCAGCACAAGAGAACAGCCCAGGAACGGGGAGCTGTTTTTT
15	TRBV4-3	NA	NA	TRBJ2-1	CASSQDGAEYNEQFF	TGCGCCAGCAGCCAAGATGGGGCGGAGTACAATGAGCAGTTCTTC
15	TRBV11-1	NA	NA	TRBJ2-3	CASNEIDSSTDTQYF	TGTGCCAGCAACGAGATTGATTCTAGCACAGATACGCAGTATTTT
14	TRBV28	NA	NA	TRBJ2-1	CASSLLQRDNEQFF	TGTGCCAGCAGTTTATTGCAGCGAGACAATGAGCAGTTCTTC
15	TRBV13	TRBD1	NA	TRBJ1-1	CASSARDRGGTEAFF	TGTGCCAGCAGCGCGAGGGACAGGGGTGGGACTGAAGCTTTCTTT